One and the same sample provided the 10 T cell receptor beta chains below, sequenced in a study of blood T cell repertoires in COVID-19. Using immunoSEQ multiplex PCR, the repertoire was profiled, and TCRdb retains in-frame clones only, with some absent. Of around 46,000 clones listed, 85% to 90% are singletons. Material: PBMCs or T cells enriched from blood (not recorded which). The receptors were sampled from a woman between 45 and 60 years old who had recovered from COVID-19.

The V and J genes are TRBV18 and TRBJ1-5; D remains unclear. The germline gives CDR1 KGHSH, CDR2 LQKENI. Trimming stripped 3 bases from V and 5 bases from J, with 8 bases between. The CDR3 totals 13 residues. CDR3 nucleotide sequence: TGTGCCAGCTCACCGGGCAGGTATCAGCCCCAGCATTTT. Residues: CASSPGRYQPQHF.

V is TRBV6-2 or TRBV6-3 and J is TRBJ1-2; D is unclear. Germline V gives CDR1 MNHEY, CDR2 SVGEGT. V was clipped by 2 bases and J by 2 bases, with 6 bases between them. This CDR3 comprises 13 residues. The CDR3 DNA sequence: TGTGCCAGCAGTTACGCGATCAACTATGGCTACACCTTC. Residues: CASSYAINYGYTF.

This chain joins TRBV14 and TRBJ2-7, with D tentatively TRBD2 (5 bases). The CDR3 has 16 amino acids. CDR1 is SGHDN and CDR2 is FVKESK in the germline V gene. V lost 1 base to trimming and J lost 3 bases, with 16 bases between them. CDR3 DNA: TGTGCCAGCAGCCAAGTTCCCGGGAAGGTGGGCTACGAGCAGTACTTC. It translates to CASSQVPGKVGYEQYF.

Comments on this clone: One end of the junction is discordant with germline, which a read error may explain. This chain connects TRBV10-3 to TRBJ1-5, with D possibly matching TRBD1 (5 bases). The CDR3 is 16 amino acids. Germline CDR1 is ENHRY and CDR2 is SYGVKD. In nucleotides, the CDR3 is TGTGCCATCAGTGAGTCTTCTTTCCGGGGGGATCAACCCCAGCATTTT. Its translation: CAISESSFRGDQPQHF.

The rearrangement uses TRBV7-2 and TRBJ1-5; D uncertain. CDR3 size: 14 residues. Germline CDR1 is SGHTA and CDR2 is FQGNSA. The V end was cut by 1 base, the J end by 8 bases, with 12 bases between. CDR3 nucleotides: TGTGCCAGCAGCTTAGGGTACGGCGGAGAGCCCCAGCATTTT. Protein: CASSLGYGGEPQHF.

The chain is built from TRBV18 and TRBJ2-3, with 9 nucleotides matching TRBD1. The CDR3 is made up of 15 amino acids. After removal of 3 bases from V and 4 bases from J, the junction contained 5 bases not matched to a gene. Germline lookup yields CDR1 KGHSH and CDR2 LQKENI. DNA for the CDR3: TGTGCCAGCTCACCGTTTGGGACAGGGTCAGATACGCAGTATTTT. Translated: CASSPFGTGSDTQYF.

The chain combines TRBV27 with TRBJ1-4; the match to TRBD1 covers 8 bases. V gave up 3 bases and J gave up 8 bases; unmatched junction bases: 8. This CDR3 comprises 15 residues. Germline values: CDR1 MNHEY, CDR2 SMNVEV (reference sequence). The DNA of the CDR3 is TGTGCCAGCAGTTTTAAGGCAGGGGGCCGGGAAAAACTGTTTTTT. This codes for CASSFKAGGREKLFF.

The chain recombines TRBV4-1 with TRBJ1-6, with 10 bases aligning to TRBD1. The V gene's germline CDR1 is MGHRA and CDR2 YSYEKL. The CDR3 runs 15 residues. The trim removed 4 bases at V and 10 bases at J, leaving 7 bases unmatched. The DNA for the CDR3 is TGCGCCAGCAGCCCCCGGGACAGGGGAAACTCACCCCTCCACTTT. It translates to CASSPRDRGNSPLHF.

The chain uses TRBV28 and TRBJ2-4, with 8 bases matching TRBD2. Germline V gives CDR1 MDHEN, CDR2 SYDVKM. With 4 bases clipped from V and 4 bases from J, the junction kept 9 bases outside the gene matches. The CDR3 is made up of 16 amino acids. The CDR3 nucleotides read TGTGCCAGCAGTTGGGCCAGCGGGGGATCAAAAAACATTCAGTACTTC. Protein sequence: CASSWASGGSKNIQYF.

This clone was detected once. The chain uses TRBV7-8 and TRBJ2-7; 9 bases align to TRBD2. Germline CDR1 SGHVS, CDR2 FQNEAQ. The CDR3 extends over 15 amino acids. V lost 5 bases and J lost 1; bases outside the gene matches: 6. The DNA of the CDR3 is TGTGCCAGCAGCCTCTTAGCGGGGGCTTCCTACGAGCAGTACTTC. Protein sequence: CASSLLAGASYEQYF.